This entry lists 19 T cell receptor beta chains sequenced from one sample in a study of shared clonotypes between healthy human individuals. Using immunoSEQ multiplex PCR, the repertoire was profiled, and TCRdb retains in-frame clones only, with some absent. The sample holds 2,500,000 or so clones, 85% to 95% seen once. Sequencing used naive CD4+ T cells from PBMCs. Subset denoted: CD45RA+ positively selected. All receptors derive from a man younger than 30 in good health. Some clones in this sample may be carry-over from other donors' samples.

The V call is TRBV6-5, the J call TRBJ2-7, with TRBD1 matching over 8 bases. The CDR3 loop spans 14 amino acids. Germline-derived CDR1 and CDR2 are MNHEY and SVGAGI. The ends lost 5 bases at V and 12 bases at J; junction bases unmatched: 15. CDR3 amino acids: CASSPDRELIRRYF. CDR3 coding DNA: TGTGCCAGCAGTCCGGACAGGGAACTCATCCGACGGTACTTC.

This clone was seen a single time. The rearrangement joins TRBV5-1 to TRBJ2-3; D is uncertain. V was cut by 1 base and J by 6 bases, with 9 bases left in between. The CDR3 consists of 13 residues. Germline V lookup: CDR1 SGHRS, CDR2 YFSETQ. The CDR3 sequence: CASSLTVMDTQYF. The DNA of the CDR3 is TGCGCCAGCAGCTTGACGGTCATGGATACGCAGTATTTT.

The V call is TRBV9, the J call TRBJ1-2; maybe TRBD1 (6 bases). Germline values: CDR1 SGDLS, CDR2 YYNGEE. Trimming shortened V by 0 bases and J by 2 bases, and 8 bases separated the two germline ends. The CDR3 is 14 amino acids. CDR3 bases: TGTGCCAGCAGCGTAGGGGGGCCCAACTATGGCTACACCTTC. It codes for CASSVGGPNYGYTF.

The rearrangement uses TRBV6-1 and TRBJ1-1, with D unresolved. The CDR3 covers 15 residues. Germline CDR1 and CDR2: MNHNS and SASEGT. V lost 4 bases to trimming and J lost 2 bases, with 14 bases between them. This CDR3 is CASSGIGAVNTEAFF. The CDR3 DNA sequence: TGTGCCAGCAGTGGGATAGGCGCGGTCAACACTGAAGCTTTCTTT.

The V call is TRBV19, the J call TRBJ2-7; TRBD1 agrees at 10 bases. The CDR3 runs to 15 residues. J gave up 0 bases and V 4 bases, and 3 bases lay outside the gene matches. CDR1 and CDR2 from the germline V gene are LNHDA and SQIVND (reference sequence). CDR3 DNA sequence: TGTGCCAGTAGTAAACGGGACAGGGGCTCCTACGAGCAGTACTTC. Translating gives CASSKRDRGSYEQYF.

The V and J genes are TRBV5-6 and TRBJ2-1; no clear D gene. The CDR3 length is 13 residues. Between the trimmed V and J ends, which lost 4 bases and 7 bases, there was a span of 12 bases. CDR1 is SGHDT and CDR2 is YYEEEE in the germline V gene. The CDR3 nucleotides are TGTGCCAGCAGCCCTGGTGTGTGGAATGAGCAGTTCTTC. It translates to CASSPGVWNEQFF.

The V and J genes are TRBV7-2 and TRBJ1-2; D is uncertain. Trimming removed 0 bases at V and 8 bases at J, with 13 bases between. The CDR3 sequence is 14 residues long. Germline V CDR1 and CDR2: SGHTA, FQGNSA. CDR3 residues: CASSLAGRARGYTF. DNA for the CDR3: TGTGCCAGCAGCTTAGCGGGTCGGGCGCGGGGCTACACCTTC.

The chain carries TRBV6-1 and TRBJ1-2; D ambiguous. V gave up 2 bases and J gave up 8 bases, with 6 bases separating them. The CDR3 spans 11 residues. The germline CDR1 and CDR2 sequences are MNHNS and SASEGT. In DNA, the CDR3 is TGTGCCAGCAGTGAACCGCGAGGCTACACCTTC. Residues: CASSEPRGYTF.

The CDR3: CASSLATGGGYTF. CDR3 DNA: TGTGCCAGCAGCTTAGCGACTGGGGGAGGCTACACCTTC. The rearrangement joins TRBV7-9 to TRBJ1-2; D may be TRBD1 (5 bases). CDR3 size: 13 residues. Germline V gene data show CDR1 as SEHNR and CDR2 as FQNEAQ (reference sequence). V lost 0 bases and J lost 8, with 10 bases in between.

This chain uses TRBV18 with TRBJ2-3; D remains ambiguous. CDR3 length: 16 residues. CDR1 is KGHSH and CDR2 is LQKENI in the germline V gene. V was clipped by 2 bases and J by 0 bases, with 12 bases between them. In DNA form, the CDR3 reads TGTGCCAGCTCACCATACAGAGCCCCTAGCACAGATACGCAGTATTTT. It specifies CASSPYRAPSTDTQYF.

This sequence joins TRBV27 and TRBJ2-1, with D hard to call. Germline values: CDR1 MNHEY, CDR2 SMNVEV (reference sequence). The V end lost 6 bases, the J end lost 2 bases, and 8 bases lay between the germline ends. This CDR3 has 13 amino acids. CDR3 DNA: TGTGCCAGCAGCAGGCCGGCCTACAATGAGCAGTTCTTC. Its protein is CASSRPAYNEQFF.

The J gene is TRBJ1-2, the V gene TRBV5-1; TRBD1 matches at 7 bases. The V and J ends lost 5 bases and 4 bases, in that order; junction bases with no gene match: 11. The CDR3 spans 15 residues. Per germline, CDR1 SGHRS and CDR2 YFSETQ. The CDR3 DNA is TGCGCCAGCAGACCATTTGACAGGGAGGGCTATGGCTACACCTTC. It translates to CASRPFDREGYGYTF.

The rearrangement joins TRBV4-2 to TRBJ2-7; D unclear. Germline CDR1 LGHNA, CDR2 YNFKEQ. V was shortened by 5 bases and J by 1 base, with 15 bases between the two germline ends. The CDR3 length is 15 residues. In DNA form, the CDR3 reads TGTGCCAGCAGCGCAGACAAGGCCCGATCCTACGAGCAGTACTTC. Its translation is CASSADKARSYEQYF.

V usage is TRBV10-3 and J usage is TRBJ2-7, with D possibly matching TRBD1 (6 bases). V lost 10 bases and J lost 2, with 15 bases in between. The CDR3 sequence is 13 residues long. CDR1 and CDR2 (germline): ENHRY, SYGVKD. The DNA of the CDR3 is TGTGCCACCCGTGACACAGGGCCCTACGAGCAGTACTTC. This gives the protein CATRDTGPYEQYF.

V and J are TRBV2 and TRBJ2-7, with TRBD2 as a possible D gene (6 bases). The CDR3 loop spans 14 amino acids. CDR1 SNHLY and CDR2 FYNNEI come from the germline V gene. The V and J ends lost 8 bases and 2 bases respectively, with 16 bases between them. The CDR3 reads CASGRQGGTYEQYF. CDR3 bases: TGTGCCAGCGGACGGCAGGGAGGAACCTACGAGCAGTACTTC.

V is TRBV12-5 and J is TRBJ2-3; the match to TRBD1 covers 9 bases. Trimming at V came to 8 bases and at J to 6 bases, leaving 15 bases not matched to a gene. The germline gives CDR1 LGHNT, CDR2 FRNRAP. The CDR3 extends over 16 amino acids. CDR3 nucleotides: TGTGCTAGTTCCACTCCGACCGGGACAGGGCTCGATACGCAGTATTTT. Translated, it gives CASSTPTGTGLDTQYF.

The CDR3 is CASRDTTSGNEQFF. The DNA for the CDR3 is TGTGCCAGCAGGGATACCACTAGCGGCAATGAGCAGTTCTTC. The chain recombines TRBV6-6 with TRBJ2-1; 8 nucleotides line up with TRBD2. The CDR3 consists of 14 residues. The junction had 7 bases not matched to a gene; V was cut back by 6 bases and J by 6 bases. Germline V gene lookup returns CDR1 MNHNY and CDR2 SVGAGI (reference sequence).

The rearrangement uses TRBV7-3 and TRBJ2-5; no firm D call. Germline-derived CDR1 and CDR2 are SGHTA and FQGTGA. Trimming cost V 3 bases and J 3 bases, with 8 bases left between them. The CDR3 has 13 residues. As DNA, the CDR3 is TGTGCCAGCAGCTTTGACAAAGAAGAGACCCAGTACTTC. Its protein is CASSFDKEETQYF.

The chain joins TRBV7-3 to TRBJ2-1; the match to TRBD2 covers 13 bases. This CDR3 is 18 amino acids long. V lost 5 bases and J lost 0; bases outside the gene matches: 7. Germline CDR1 reads SGHTA; CDR2 reads FQGTGA. The CDR3 sequence: CASSPTSGRVSSYNEQFF. The CDR3 DNA follows: TGTGCCAGCAGCCCTACTAGCGGGAGGGTGAGCTCCTACAATGAGCAGTTCTTC.